What follows are 15 T cell receptor beta chains derived from one specimen sequenced in a study of identifying expanded T cells in peripheral blood. Profiling relied on immunoSEQ multiplex PCR, and the TCRdb table lists in-frame clones only, not all of them. The sample yields 58,000 or so clones, about four fifths seen once. Sequencing used blood. These receptors all stem from a person aged 18 to 70 in good health.

CDR3 amino acids: CASTSTVLTEAFF. The CDR3 DNA follows: TGTGCCAGCACGTCGACGGTCCTCACTGAAGCTTTCTTT. The chain combines TRBV6-1 with TRBJ1-1, with D uncertain. This CDR3 spans 13 amino acids. Trimming removed 7 bases at V and 4 bases at J, with 13 bases between. CDR1 MNHNS and CDR2 SASEGT come from the germline V gene.

The chain joins TRBV6-6 to TRBJ2-7; D is perhaps TRBD2 (5 bases). This CDR3 has 13 residues. The V and J ends lost 7 bases and 5 bases respectively, with 15 bases between them. The germline V gene has CDR1 MNHNY and CDR2 SVGAGI (reference sequence). CDR3 in DNA: TGTGCCAGCACCCTAACGGGATGGAACGAGCAGTACTTC. It codes for CASTLTGWNEQYF.

The chain employs TRBV7-2 and TRBJ2-1; 14 nucleotides match TRBD2. The CDR3 spans 16 residues. Germline V lookup: CDR1 SGHTA, CDR2 FQGNSA. Trimming took 6 bases from V and 9 from J; bases not matched to a gene: 10. CDR3 in amino acids: CASSPPGTSGRGEQFF. As DNA, the CDR3 is TGTGCCAGCAGTCCGCCCGGGACTAGCGGGAGAGGTGAGCAGTTCTTC. Full variable domain (remainder filled in from reference TRBV7-2 and TRBJ2-1): GAGVSQSPSNKVTEKGKDVELRCDPISGHTALYWYRQSLGQGLEFLIYFQGNSAPDKSGLPSDRFSAERTGGSVSTLTIQRTQQEDSAVYLCASSPPGTSGRGEQFFGPGTRLTVL.

The chain combines TRBV11-2 with TRBJ1-4, with D maybe TRBD1 (6 bases). The CDR3 loop spans 15 amino acids. Trimming took off 6 bases at V and 8 bases at J, with 19 bases between the two ends. Looked up from germline, CDR1 is SGHAT and CDR2 is FQNNGV. CDR3 sequence: CASRRAGQWGEKLFF. The CDR3 DNA follows: TGTGCCAGCAGAAGAGCCGGACAGTGGGGCGAAAAACTGTTTTTT.

V and J are TRBV5-1 and TRBJ1-1, with 7 bases matching TRBD1. The CDR3 sequence is 14 residues long. Unmatched junction bases numbered 4, after V lost 0 bases and J lost 5 bases. Germline lookup yields CDR1 SGHRS and CDR2 YFSETQ. As DNA, the CDR3 is TGCGCCAGCAGCTTGGACAGGGGAGGAACTGAAGCTTTCTTT. As protein: CASSLDRGGTEAFF.

The J gene is TRBJ2-3, the V gene TRBV7-9; TRBD1 might be the D (5 bases). The V gene lost 2 bases and the J gene lost 4 bases, with 10 bases spanning the gap. The germline V gene encodes CDR1 SEHNR and CDR2 FQNEAQ (reference sequence). The CDR3 has 14 residues. This CDR3 is CASSLSQGSDTQYF. In DNA, the CDR3 is TGTGCCAGCAGCTTAAGCCAGGGTTCAGATACGCAGTATTTT.

The count of this clone is one. The rearrangement links TRBV29-1 to TRBJ1-2; 9 nucleotides agree with TRBD1. Germline V gene data show CDR1 as SQVTM and CDR2 as ANQGSEA. The CDR3 extends over 13 amino acids. The junction had 10 bases not matched to a gene; V was cut back by 8 bases and J by 6 bases. The CDR3 DNA reads TGCAGCCCACTTTCGGGACAGGGAAATGGCTACACCTTC. The encoded protein is CSPLSGQGNGYTF.

The V call is TRBV18, the J call TRBJ1-1; perhaps TRBD1 as D (6 bases). There are 15 residues in the CDR3. Trimming shortened V by 3 bases and J by 3 bases, and 14 bases separated the two germline ends. Germline CDR1 is KGHSH and CDR2 is LQKENI. Here the CDR3 reads CASSPAGVADTEAFF. Here the CDR3 DNA reads TGTGCCAGCTCACCTGCAGGGGTGGCGGACACTGAAGCTTTCTTT.

The rearrangement links TRBV9 to TRBJ2-1, with 8 bases matching TRBD2. Germline CDR1 reads SGDLS; CDR2 reads YYNGEE. Trimming cost V 0 bases and J 7 bases; bases outside gene matches: 6. The CDR3 is 15 amino acids. The CDR3 bases are TGTGCCAGCAGCGTAGTCGGGGGGGCCATAAATGAGCAGTTCTTC. Protein product: CASSVVGGAINEQFF.

The V and J genes are TRBV4-1 and TRBJ2-1, with TRBD1 as a possible D gene (5 bases). V was pared by 2 bases and J by 0 bases, with 11 bases between. CDR1 and CDR2 from the germline V gene are MGHRA and YSYEKL. This CDR3 is built from 16 residues. The CDR3 bases are TGCGCCAGCAGCCAAAAAGGGGTCAGCTCCTACAATGAGCAGTTCTTC. Translation gives CASSQKGVSSYNEQFF.

The sample holds one count of this clone. The V and J genes are TRBV5-1 and TRBJ2-5, with TRBD2 matching over 11 bases. The CDR3 has 16 residues. V shed 2 bases, J shed 3 bases, and the junction held 6 bases outside the gene matches. Germline CDR1 reads SGHRS; CDR2 reads YFSETQ. The CDR3 DNA is TGCGCCAGCAGCTTCCCGACTAGCGGGGTAAAAGAGACCCAGTACTTC. Its translation is CASSFPTSGVKETQYF.

In this sample, this clone turned up a few times. This chain links TRBV7-9 with TRBJ1-1; no firm D call. V was shortened by 5 bases and J by 8 bases, with 15 bases between the two germline ends. CDR1 SEHNR and CDR2 FQNEAQ come from the germline V gene (reference sequence). The length of the CDR3 is 13 residues. CDR3 protein: CASSTRPEEEAFF. CDR3 nucleotide sequence: TGTGCCAGCAGCACGCGCCCGGAAGAAGAAGCTTTCTTT.

This chain uses TRBV27 with TRBJ2-7, with 7 bases matching TRBD2. V gave up 3 bases and J gave up 0 bases; unmatched junction bases: 2. The CDR3 contains 14 residues. Germline V gene sequence: CDR1 MNHEY, CDR2 SMNVEV (reference sequence). In nucleotides, the CDR3 is TGTGCCAGCAGTTTTTCTAGCGGCTCCTACGAGCAGTACTTC. The encoded protein is CASSFSSGSYEQYF.

The genes are TRBV7-2 and TRBJ1-2, with 8 bases matching TRBD1. The CDR3 is 13 amino acids. Germline loops: CDR1 SGHTA, CDR2 FQGNSA. The J segment lost 7 bases and the V segment lost 5 bases, leaving 6 bases of the junction unmatched. The CDR3 sequence: CASSQGTGGGYTF. The CDR3 DNA reads TGTGCCAGCAGCCAAGGGACAGGTGGTGGCTACACCTTC.

V and J are TRBV7-9 and TRBJ1-5; 7 positions agree with TRBD1. Trimming removed 11 bases from V and 5 bases from J; junction bases left unmatched: 12. CDR1 and CDR2 from the germline V gene are SEHNR and FQNEAQ (reference sequence). The CDR3 spans 14 residues. The CDR3 DNA reads as TGTGCCGTACAAGGGACAGCTAAGGATCAGCCCCAGCATTTT. Encoded protein: CAVQGTAKDQPQHF.